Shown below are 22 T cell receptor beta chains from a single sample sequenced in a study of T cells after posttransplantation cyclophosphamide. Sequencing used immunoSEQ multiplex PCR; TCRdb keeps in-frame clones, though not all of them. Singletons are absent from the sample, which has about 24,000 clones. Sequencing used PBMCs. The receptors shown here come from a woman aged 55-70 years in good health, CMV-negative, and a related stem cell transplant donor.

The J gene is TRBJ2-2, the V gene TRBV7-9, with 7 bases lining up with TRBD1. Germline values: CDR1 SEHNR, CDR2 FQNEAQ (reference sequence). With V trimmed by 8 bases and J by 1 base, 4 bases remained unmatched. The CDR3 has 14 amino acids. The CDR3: CASGRTGNTGELFF. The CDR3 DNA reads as TGTGCCAGCGGGCGGACAGGGAACACCGGGGAGCTGTTTTTT.

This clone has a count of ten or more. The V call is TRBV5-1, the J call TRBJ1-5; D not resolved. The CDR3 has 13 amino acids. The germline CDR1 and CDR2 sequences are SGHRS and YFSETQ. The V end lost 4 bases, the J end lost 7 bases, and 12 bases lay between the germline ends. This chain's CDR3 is CASSPGDKQPQHF. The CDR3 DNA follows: TGCGCCAGCAGCCCCGGGGATAAACAGCCCCAGCATTTT.

Here the CDR3 DNA reads TGTGCCAGCAGTGACCAGACAGATACGCAGTATTTT. This translates into CASSDQTDTQYF. The gene calls are TRBV6-4 and TRBJ2-3; no clear D. In germline, CDR1 is MRHNA, CDR2 SNTAGT. V was clipped by 2 bases and J by 3 bases, with 3 bases between them. The CDR3 length is 12 residues.

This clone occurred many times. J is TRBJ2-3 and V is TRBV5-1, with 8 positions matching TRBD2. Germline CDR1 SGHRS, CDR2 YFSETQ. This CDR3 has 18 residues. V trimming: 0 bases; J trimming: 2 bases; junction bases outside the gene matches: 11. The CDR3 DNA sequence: TGCGCCAGCAGCTTGGGGGCGGGAGGCCGTAGTTCCACAGATACGCAGTATTTT. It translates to CASSLGAGGRSSTDTQYF.

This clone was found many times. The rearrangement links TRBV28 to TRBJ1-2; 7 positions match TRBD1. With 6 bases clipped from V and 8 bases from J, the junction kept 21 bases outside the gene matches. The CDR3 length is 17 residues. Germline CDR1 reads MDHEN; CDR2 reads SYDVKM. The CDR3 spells CASSPGGGSIFPRGYTF. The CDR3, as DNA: TGTGCCAGCAGCCCCGGAGGGGGCTCTATTTTTCCCCGAGGCTACACCTTC.

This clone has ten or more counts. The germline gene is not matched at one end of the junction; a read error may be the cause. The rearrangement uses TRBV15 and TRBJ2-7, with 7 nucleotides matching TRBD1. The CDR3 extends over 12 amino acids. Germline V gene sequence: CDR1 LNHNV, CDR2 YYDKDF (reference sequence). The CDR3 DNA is TGTGCCACCAGCAGAGGATGGGACAGTGCCTCCTTC. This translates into CATSRGWDSASF.

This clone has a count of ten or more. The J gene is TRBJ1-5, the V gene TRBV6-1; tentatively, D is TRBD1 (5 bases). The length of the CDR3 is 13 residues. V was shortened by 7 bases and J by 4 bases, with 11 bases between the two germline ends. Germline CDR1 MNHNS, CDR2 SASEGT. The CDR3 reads CASILTGNQPQHF. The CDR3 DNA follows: TGTGCCAGCATCCTCACAGGAAATCAGCCCCAGCATTTT.

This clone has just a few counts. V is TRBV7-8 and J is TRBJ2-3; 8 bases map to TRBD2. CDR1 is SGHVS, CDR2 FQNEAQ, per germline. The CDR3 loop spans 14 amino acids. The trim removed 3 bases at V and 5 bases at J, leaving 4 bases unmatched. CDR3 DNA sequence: TGTGCCAGCAGCTTGTGGCGGGAGGTAGATACGCAGTATTTT. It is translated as CASSLWREVDTQYF. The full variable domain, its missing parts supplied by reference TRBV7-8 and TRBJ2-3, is GAGVSQSPRYKVAKRGQDVALRCDPISGHVSLFWYQQALGQGPEFLTYFQNEAQLDKSGLPSDRFFAERPEGSVSTLKIQRTQQEDSAVYLCASSLWREVDTQYFGPGTRLTVL.

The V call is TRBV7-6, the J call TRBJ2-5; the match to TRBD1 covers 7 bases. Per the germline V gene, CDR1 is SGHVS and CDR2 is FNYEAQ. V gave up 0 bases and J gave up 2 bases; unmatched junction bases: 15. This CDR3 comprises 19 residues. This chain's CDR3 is CASSLAPPYLGQMQETQYF. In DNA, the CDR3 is TGTGCCAGCAGCTTAGCTCCCCCTTACCTGGGACAGATGCAAGAGACCCAGTACTTC.

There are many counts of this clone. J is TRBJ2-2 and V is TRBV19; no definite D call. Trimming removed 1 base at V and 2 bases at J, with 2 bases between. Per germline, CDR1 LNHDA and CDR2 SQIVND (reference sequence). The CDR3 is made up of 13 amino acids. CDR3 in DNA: TGTGCCAGTAGTATAGCTAACACCGGGGAGCTGTTTTTT. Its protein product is CASSIANTGELFF.

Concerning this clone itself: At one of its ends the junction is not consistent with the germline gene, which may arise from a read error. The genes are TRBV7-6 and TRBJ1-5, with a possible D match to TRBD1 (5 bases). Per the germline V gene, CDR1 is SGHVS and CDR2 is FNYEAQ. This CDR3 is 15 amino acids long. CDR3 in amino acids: CASSFFDSENPPQHF. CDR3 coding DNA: TGTGCCAGCAGCTTTTTCGACAGCGAGAATCCGCCCCAGCATTTT.

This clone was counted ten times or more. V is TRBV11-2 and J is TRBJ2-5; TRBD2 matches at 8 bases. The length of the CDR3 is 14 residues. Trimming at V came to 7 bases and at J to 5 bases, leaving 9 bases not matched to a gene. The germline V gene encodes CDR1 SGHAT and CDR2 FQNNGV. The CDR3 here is CASTRAGDGETQYF. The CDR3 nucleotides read TGTGCCAGCACCAGAGCGGGGGATGGGGAGACCCAGTACTTC.

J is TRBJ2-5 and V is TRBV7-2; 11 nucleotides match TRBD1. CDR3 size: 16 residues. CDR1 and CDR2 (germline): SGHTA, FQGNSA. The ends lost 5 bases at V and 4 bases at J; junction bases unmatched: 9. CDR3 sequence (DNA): TGTGCCAGCAGCATTACCCGGACAGGGGGCCGAGAGACCCAGTACTTC. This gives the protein CASSITRTGGRETQYF.

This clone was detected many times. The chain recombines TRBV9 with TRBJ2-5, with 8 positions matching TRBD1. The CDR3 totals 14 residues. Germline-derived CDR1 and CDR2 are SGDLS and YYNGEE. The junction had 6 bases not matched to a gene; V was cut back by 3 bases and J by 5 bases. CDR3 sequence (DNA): TGTGCCAGCAGCGGGGGGACAGGTGCGGAGACCCAGTACTTC. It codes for CASSGGTGAETQYF.

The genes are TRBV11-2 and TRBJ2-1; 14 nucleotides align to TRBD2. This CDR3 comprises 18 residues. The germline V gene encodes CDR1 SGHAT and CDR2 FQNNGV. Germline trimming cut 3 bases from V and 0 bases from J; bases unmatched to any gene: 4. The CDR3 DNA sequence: TGTGCCAGCAGCTTGGGACTAGCGGGGGAAAGCTCCTACAATGAGCAGTTCTTC. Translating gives CASSLGLAGESSYNEQFF. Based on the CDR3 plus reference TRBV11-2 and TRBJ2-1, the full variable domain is EAGVAQSPRYKIIEKRQSVAFWCNPISGHATLYWYQQILGQGPKLLIQFQNNGVVDDSQLPKDRFSAERLKGVDSTLKIQPAKLEDSAVYLCASSLGLAGESSYNEQFFGPGTRLTVL.

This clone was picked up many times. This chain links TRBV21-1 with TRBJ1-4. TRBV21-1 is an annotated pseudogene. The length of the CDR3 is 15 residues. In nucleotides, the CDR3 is TGTGCCAGCAGCAAAGTGGGGGGGTTTTGTGAAAAACTGTTTTTT. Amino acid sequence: CASSKVGGFCEKLFF.

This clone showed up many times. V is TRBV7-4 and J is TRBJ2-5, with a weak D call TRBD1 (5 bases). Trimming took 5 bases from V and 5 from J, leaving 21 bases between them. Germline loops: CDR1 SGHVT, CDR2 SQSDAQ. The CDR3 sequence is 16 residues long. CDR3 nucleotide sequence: TGTGCCAGCAGCCTCGCGGCAGGGTGTGTGGGTGAGACCCAGTACTTC. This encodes CASSLAAGCVGETQYF.

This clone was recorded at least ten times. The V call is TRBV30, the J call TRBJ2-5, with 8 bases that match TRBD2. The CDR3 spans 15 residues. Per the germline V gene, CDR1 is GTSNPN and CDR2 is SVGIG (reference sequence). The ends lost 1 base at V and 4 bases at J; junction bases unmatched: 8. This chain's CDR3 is CAWSGVAGWGETQYF. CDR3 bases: TGTGCCTGGAGTGGGGTAGCGGGGTGGGGAGAGACCCAGTACTTC.

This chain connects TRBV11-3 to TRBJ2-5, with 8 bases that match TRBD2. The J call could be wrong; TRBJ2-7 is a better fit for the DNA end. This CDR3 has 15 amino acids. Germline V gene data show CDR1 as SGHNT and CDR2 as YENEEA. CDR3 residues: CASSRGLAGTYEQYF. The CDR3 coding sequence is TGTGCCAGCAGCCGCGGACTAGCAGGAACCTACGAGCAGTACTTC.

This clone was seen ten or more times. CDR3: CASSLAGGDNQPQHF. The CDR3 DNA is TGTGCCAGCAGCTTGGCGGGGGGCGACAATCAGCCCCAGCATTTT. The rearrangement uses TRBV5-5 and TRBJ1-5, with D tentatively TRBD1 (6 bases). The ends were cut back, 0 bases at V and 3 bases at J, with 10 bases in the middle. CDR1 SGHKS and CDR2 YYEKEE come from the germline V gene (reference sequence). CDR3 size: 15 residues. The variable domain in full, completed from reference TRBV5-5 and TRBJ1-5, reads DAGVTQSPTHLIKTRGQQVTLRCSPISGHKSVSWYQQVLGQGPQFIFQYYEKEERGRGNFPDRFSARQFPNYSSELNVNALLLGDSALYLCASSLAGGDNQPQHFGDGTRLSIL.

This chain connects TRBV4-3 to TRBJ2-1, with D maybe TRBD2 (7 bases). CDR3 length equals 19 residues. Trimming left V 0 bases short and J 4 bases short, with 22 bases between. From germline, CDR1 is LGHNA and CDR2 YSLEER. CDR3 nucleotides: TGCGCCAGCAGCCAAGACCATTCTGGAGGGGGGGGGTGGTACAATGAGCAGTTCTTC. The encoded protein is CASSQDHSGGGGWYNEQFF.

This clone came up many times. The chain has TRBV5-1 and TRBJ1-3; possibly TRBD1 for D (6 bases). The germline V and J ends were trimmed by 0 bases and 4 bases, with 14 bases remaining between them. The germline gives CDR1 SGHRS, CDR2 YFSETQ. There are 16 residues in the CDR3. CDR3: CASSLEGVIAGNTIYF. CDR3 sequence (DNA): TGCGCCAGCAGCTTGGAGGGGGTGATAGCGGGAAACACCATATATTTT. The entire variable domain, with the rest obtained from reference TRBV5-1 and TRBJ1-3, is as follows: KAGVTQTPRYLIKTRGQQVTLSCSPISGHRSVSWYQQTPGQGLQFLFEYFSETQRNKGNFPGRFSGRQFSNSRSEMNVSTLELGDSALYLCASSLEGVIAGNTIYFGEGSWLTVV.